A selection of T cell receptor beta chains follows, all from one sample in a study of T cells in Graves' hyperthyroidism and ophthalmopathy. From the multiplex PCR reads, TCRdb called clonotypes with MiXCR, one entry per CDR3 protein. Among some 400,000 distinct CDR3 sequences listed, about 19% were seen once. Sequenced material: blood. Every receptor here comes from a woman between 18 and 30 years old with Graves' hyperthyroidism. The CDR3 runs from the conserved cysteine through the conserved F or W. Each record gives: D gene, V gene, clone size, J gene, CDR3 DNA, CDR3 protein. The D gene is left open where the match is weak. Some rows have no size entry. The others give once, few or many, or a class for an expanded clone.

.	TRBV30	.	TRBJ1-5	TGTGCCTGGAGTGGGGAGTATAGCAATCAGCCCCAGCATTTT	CAWSGEYSNQPQHF
TRBD1	TRBV7-3	many	TRBJ1-2	TGTGCCAGCAGCTCCCACAGGGGGCAGGGCTACACCTTC	CASSSHRGQGYTF
.	TRBV20-1	.	TRBJ2-7	TGCAGTGCTAGATCCACCAAGACCTACGAGCAGTACTTC	CSARSTKTYEQYF
.	TRBV30	many	TRBJ2-5	TGTGCCTGGAGGGGGTACAGGGCTACGGAGACCCAGTACTTC	CAWRGYRATETQYF
TRBD2	TRBV6-2/TRBV6-3	many	TRBJ2-5	TGTGCCAGCAGTTACAGGAGGCTAGCGGGGGATTTCGAGACCCAGTACTTC	CASSYRRLAGDFETQYF
.	TRBV11-2	.	TRBJ1-1	TGTGCCAGCAGCTTACCCTTCCGGGGCCCAAACTTT	CASSLPFRGPNF
.	TRBV6-2/TRBV6-3	many	TRBJ1-2	TGTGCCAGCAATCAAGGAAGTGGCTACACCTTC	CASNQGSGYTF
.	TRBV3-1	few	TRBJ1-2	TGTGCCAGCAGCCAAGATAGAGGGAAAAACACCTTC	CASSQDRGKNTF
.	TRBV3-1	.	TRBJ1-3	TGTGCCAGCAGCCCCCTAGGGGGAAACACCATATATTTT	CASSPLGGNTIYF
TRBD1	TRBV6-2/TRBV6-3	.	TRBJ1-5	TGTGCCAGCAGTTACTCTGAGGGGGCAGCCGAGCCCCAGCATTTT	CASSYSEGAAEPQHF
TRBD1	TRBV30	few	TRBJ2-7	TGTGCCTTCTTAACAGGGGCCACGCAGTACTTC	CAFLTGATQYF
.	TRBV28	many	TRBJ1-1	TGTGCCAGCAGCATTACTTGGGGCACTGAAGCTTTCTTT	CASSITWGTEAFF
.	TRBV14	many	TRBJ2-5	TGTGCCAGCAGCCAGGGGGCCTATACGGGGGAGACCCAGTACTTC	CASSQGAYTGETQYF
.	TRBV4-2	many	TRBJ1-3	TGTGCCAGCAGCCAAGGGGCGGGGCACGGAAACACCATATATTTT	CASSQGAGHGNTIYF
TRBD2	TRBV4-1	many	TRBJ2-5	TGCGCCAGCAGCCATATACTAGCGGGGGGGCCTCGGAAGACCCAGTACTTC	CASSHILAGGPRKTQYF
TRBD2	TRBV15	many	TRBJ2-4	TGTGCCACCAGCCGGGAGGGTGGAGCCAAAAACATTCAGTACTTC	CATSREGGAKNIQYF
TRBD1	TRBV5-6	many	TRBJ1-2	TGTGCCGGCAGCTCAGGGACAGGGGATGGCTACACCTTC	CAGSSGTGDGYTF
TRBD1	TRBV27	many	TRBJ1-2	TGTGCCAGCAGTTCGGACAGGGGGCGGCCTAACTATGGCTACACCTTC	CASSSDRGRPNYGYTF
.	TRBV7-3	many	TRBJ2-5	TGTGCCAGCAGCTTAATACCTACGGCGGCGCAAGAGACCCAGTACTTC	CASSLIPTAAQETQYF
.	TRBV20-1	many	TRBJ1-1	TGCAGTGCCACCCTCCCCACTGAAGCTTTCTTT	CSATLPTEAFF
TRBD2	TRBV12-3/TRBV12-4	.	TRBJ2-7	TGTGCCAGCAGCCAAGATCCAAGCGGGGGGTCCTACGAGCAGTACTTC	CASSQDPSGGSYEQYF
.	TRBV7-8	many	TRBJ1-1	TGTGCCAGCGAATCCACGGTGGACACTGAAGCTTTCTTT	CASESTVDTEAFF
.	TRBV20-1	many	TRBJ2-2	TGCAGTGCTAGTGGGCAGTATAAGGCCACCGGGGAGCTGTTTTTT	CSASGQYKATGELFF
.	TRBV10-3	many	TRBJ2-2	TGTGCCATGACCGACAGGACGAACACCGGGGAGCTGTTTTTT	CAMTDRTNTGELFF
TRBD1	TRBV7-2	many	TRBJ1-1	TGTGCCAGCAGCTACCCCCAGCGGGACAGGGGGAAGTTGAACACTGAAGCTTTCTTT	CASSYPQRDRGKLNTEAFF
TRBD1	TRBV5-1	many	TRBJ2-7	TGCGCCAGCAGGGGGGACAGGGCAGACGAGCAGTACTTC	CASRGDRADEQYF
.	TRBV12-3/TRBV12-4	many	TRBJ2-5	TGTGCCAGCAGTTCGTCGACTGACTCGCAAGAGACCCAGTACTTC	CASSSSTDSQETQYF
.	TRBV9	many	TRBJ1-1	TGTGCCAGCAGCGTAGTTAGGCAGATGAACACTGAAGCTTTCTTT	CASSVVRQMNTEAFF
.	TRBV5-1	many	TRBJ1-1	TGCGCCAGCAGCTTGTCTGGGCCGAAGAACACTGAAGCTTTCTTT	CASSLSGPKNTEAFF
.	TRBV12-5	many	TRBJ1-2	TGTGCTAGTGGGTTTTTTGTCTCCGGCTACACCTTC	CASGFFVSGYTF
.	TRBV6-1	many	TRBJ2-7	TGTGCCAGCAGTGAGGCGCTGGGGGGAACCTACGAGCAGTACTTC	CASSEALGGTYEQYF
.	TRBV10-3	many	TRBJ1-2	TGTGCCATCAGTGGGGCGGATAACTATGGCTACACCTTC	CAISGADNYGYTF
TRBD2	TRBV12-3/TRBV12-4	many	TRBJ2-5	TGTGCCAGCAGCCCTGGTCCTAGCGGTCAAGAGACCCAGTACTTC	CASSPGPSGQETQYF
.	TRBV28	.	TRBJ2-7	TGTGCCAGCAGTACAAGCAGGGACTCCTACGAGCAGTACTTC	CASSTSRDSYEQYF
.	TRBV6-2/TRBV6-3	.	TRBJ1-5	TGTGCCAGCAGTTACTTATGGACCAATCAGCCCCAGCATTTT	CASSYLWTNQPQHF
TRBD1	TRBV30	many	TRBJ1-1	TGTGCCTGGAGTGTACGCCTCGGCGGGACAGGGGCCATGAACACTGAAGCTTTCTTT	CAWSVRLGGTGAMNTEAFF
.	TRBV11-2	many	TRBJ1-1	TGTGCCAGCAGCCATGGGCGGGGGCGATTAGGTTCCGGCACTGAAGCTTTCTTT	CASSHGRGRLGSGTEAFF
TRBD2	TRBV5-1	many	TRBJ2-7	TGCGCCAGCAGGTACCGCGGGGGTCCGTCCTACGAGCAGTACTTC	CASRYRGGPSYEQYF
TRBD2	TRBV7-9	many	TRBJ2-7	TGTGCCAGCAGCCCGGGACTAGCGGCCCACGAGCAGTACTTC	CASSPGLAAHEQYF
.	TRBV12-3/TRBV12-4	many	TRBJ1-1	TGTGCCAGCAGTTTGGGCAGCATGAACACTGAAGCTTTCTTT	CASSLGSMNTEAFF
TRBD2	TRBV6-2/TRBV6-3	many	TRBJ2-2	TGTGCCAGCAGCTATTCAATGTGGGGGGGGACGAACACCGGGGAGCTGTTTTTT	CASSYSMWGGTNTGELFF
.	TRBV6-1	.	TRBJ2-7	TGTGCCAGCAGTGAAGGGGCAGGAGCCTACGAGCAGTACTTC	CASSEGAGAYEQYF
.	TRBV12-3/TRBV12-4	many	TRBJ1-1	TGTGCCAGCAGTTTATCTTCCTCGTGGACTGAAGCTTTCTTT	CASSLSSSWTEAFF
.	TRBV30	many	TRBJ1-1	TGTGCCTGGAGTGGGGCAGGGAGGAAAACTGAAGCTTTCTTT	CAWSGAGRKTEAFF
TRBD1	TRBV6-5	many	TRBJ2-7	TGTGCCAGCGGGACAGATTACGAGCAGTACTTC	CASGTDYEQYF
.	TRBV4-1	few	TRBJ1-5	TGCGCCAGCAGCCAAGATCAGGGAAGTCCAAATCAGCCCCAGCATTTT	CASSQDQGSPNQPQHF
.	TRBV2	.	TRBJ2-5	TGTGCCAGCCTAGCCCGAGAAGAGACCCAGTACTTC	CASLAREETQYF
.	TRBV20-1	many	TRBJ1-5	TGCAGTGCTAGAGATCAGACAGCATTGGGTCAGCCCCAGCATTTT	CSARDQTALGQPQHF
.	TRBV6-1	many	TRBJ2-2	TGTGCCAGCAGCCACGGGGGGAACACCGGGGAGCTGTTTTTT	CASSHGGNTGELFF
.	TRBV10-3	many	TRBJ1-2	TGTGCCATCAGTGTCGACCGACCCGAAGGCTACACCTTC	CAISVDRPEGYTF
.	TRBV27	many	TRBJ1-5	TGTGCCAGCGGGTCTCTTGGGGGAGAAGATCAGCCCCAGCATTTT	CASGSLGGEDQPQHF
TRBD2	TRBV28	.	TRBJ2-1	TGTGCCAGCACCCCCGCGGGACTAGCGGGAGGAGGTGAGCAGTTCTTC	CASTPAGLAGGGEQFF
.	TRBV6-1	few	TRBJ1-2	TGTGCCAGCAATCCGACAGCTTTATCCGGTGGCTACACCTTC	CASNPTALSGGYTF
.	TRBV30	many	TRBJ2-7	TGTGCCTGGAGTGTAGGGATTGGGGGCGAGCAGTACTTC	CAWSVGIGGEQYF
.	TRBV27	.	TRBJ1-5	TGTGCCAGCAGTTTTGGTCGGGAGGGTGGGGGGCGTCAGCCCCAGCATTTT	CASSFGREGGGRQPQHF
.	TRBV12-3/TRBV12-4	.	TRBJ1-1	TGTGCCAGCAGTTGGGGGATGAGAACTGAAGCTTTCTTT	CASSWGMRTEAFF
TRBD1	TRBV20-1	few	TRBJ2-2	TGCAGTGCCCTTCGCCCACGACAGGGGCTCGGCGGGGAGCTGTTTTTT	CSALRPRQGLGGELFF